The rows below give T cell receptor beta chains drawn from one sample of a study of T cell changes during pregnancy in multiple sclerosis. Clones were read by immunoSEQ multiplex PCR, and TCRdb kept only the in-frame ones, dropping some. Of more than 35,000 clones listed, more than 85% are singletons. Sequencing was performed on CD8+ T cells from peripheral blood mononuclear cells, taken after pregnancy. The receptor source for this set is a female donor with multiple sclerosis, enrolled in a pregnancy study. Each CDR3 is given with its conserved first and last residue. D genes are given only for firm matches.

TRBJ1-1 TRBV18 TRBD1 TGTGCCAGCTCACCACAACCAGGGGGCTCGAAAACTGAAGCTTTCTTT CASSPQPGGSKTEAFF
TRBJ2-2 TRBV29-1 TRBD2 TGCAGCGTGACCGGGACTAGCGGATACACCGGGGAGCTGTTTTTT CSVTGTSGYTGELFF
TRBJ1-2 TRBV9 TRBD1 TGTGCCAGCAGCGGAGACAGGGACCATGGCTACACCTTC CASSGDRDHGYTF
TRBJ2-1 TRBV7-2 - TGTGCCAGCAGCTTAGGGGAAGCAGGGTCGGTGGGGCAGTTCTTC CASSLGEAGSVGQFF
TRBJ1-1 TRBV19 - TGTGCCAGTAGTATCGGAGGACTTACTGAAGCTTTCTTT CASSIGGLTEAFF
TRBJ2-5 TRBV27 - TGTGCCAGCAGTCAAGGACTGAGACAGACCCAGTACTTC CASSQGLRQTQYF
TRBJ2-6 TRBV11-2 TRBD1 TGTGCCAGCAGCTTCGGACAGGGGGCGATCCACGGGGCCAACGTCCTGACTTTC CASSFGQGAIHGANVLTF
TRBJ1-3 TRBV30 - TGTGCCTGGAGACGAGGCGGATACTCTGGAAACACCATATATTTT CAWRRGGYSGNTIYF
TRBJ2-7 TRBV5-6 - TGTGCCAGCAGCTTGGGAGGTGGACTCTACGAGCAGTACTTC CASSLGGGLYEQYF
TRBJ2-7 TRBV27 TRBD1 TGTGCCAGCGGATCACAGGGGCCGAGCTCCTACGAGCAGTACTTC CASGSQGPSSYEQYF
TRBJ2-7 TRBV4-1 - TGCGCCAGCAGCCAAGTTGGGCGGTCGGGGGTAGAGGAGCAGTACTTC CASSQVGRSGVEEQYF
TRBJ2-2 TRBV5-1 - TGCGCCAGCAGCTTGGCCGGGGGCACCGGGGAGCTGTTTTTT CASSLAGGTGELFF
TRBJ2-7 TRBV9 - TGTGCCAGCAGCGGGACCGGACAGTCCTACGAGCAGTACTTC CASSGTGQSYEQYF